This is a list of T cell receptor beta chains from one sample in a study of T-cell reconstitution after alpha-beta-depleted transplantation in children. TCRdb re-derived calls from the PCR reads in MiXCR, one entry per CDR3 protein. The sample contains a few hundred thousand distinct CDR3 sequences, over 10% of which appear only once. The sequenced sample was PBMCs, mostly from graft donor cells, obtained 360 days after TCRalphabeta/CD19-depleted stem cell transplant. Source of these receptors: a male patient between 10 and 17 years old who had a stem cell transplant for acute myeloid leukemia, so the T cells may come from the graft donor. Each CDR3 is given with its conserved first and last residue. Fields, in order: D gene, clone size, J gene, V gene, CDR3 DNA, CDR3 protein. D genes are given only for firm matches. The size entry is marked missing in some rows and otherwise reads once, few, many or a size class.

d_gene: NA; abundance: NA; j_gene: TRBJ1-3; v_gene: TRBV7-9; CDR3nt: TGTGCCAGCAGCGTCCGAACCGAGTTGAGCTCTGGAAACACCATATATTTT; CDR3aa: CASSVRTELSSGNTIYF
d_gene: NA; abundance: few; j_gene: TRBJ2-1; v_gene: TRBV30; CDR3nt: TGTGCCTGGAGTGTACGTCGGGTCAGACACAATGAGCAGTTCTTC; CDR3aa: CAWSVRRVRHNEQFF
d_gene: TRBD2; abundance: NA; j_gene: TRBJ2-7; v_gene: TRBV7-3; CDR3nt: TGTGCCAGCAGCTTATTAGGGACTAGCGCTGCCGAGCAGTACTTC; CDR3aa: CASSLLGTSAAEQYF
d_gene: NA; abundance: few; j_gene: TRBJ1-2; v_gene: TRBV20-1; CDR3nt: TGCAGTGCTAGAGTCTGGGCAGTTGCTAACTATGGCTACACCTTC; CDR3aa: CSARVWAVANYGYTF
d_gene: TRBD2; abundance: many; j_gene: TRBJ2-1; v_gene: TRBV29-1; CDR3nt: TGCAGCGCCGCGGGAGAAAGCTCCTACAATGAGCAGTTCTTC; CDR3aa: CSAAGESSYNEQFF
d_gene: TRBD2; abundance: few; j_gene: TRBJ2-7; v_gene: TRBV7-9; CDR3nt: TGTGCCAGCAGCCCTTTAGCGGGTTACTTCTACGAGCAGTACTTC; CDR3aa: CASSPLAGYFYEQYF
d_gene: TRBD1; abundance: few; j_gene: TRBJ2-3; v_gene: TRBV18; CDR3nt: TGTGCCAGCTCATCCGGGACAGGGGTCACAGATACGCAGTATTTT; CDR3aa: CASSSGTGVTDTQYF
d_gene: TRBD1; abundance: NA; j_gene: TRBJ2-6; v_gene: TRBV28; CDR3nt: TGTGCCACCCATGATACGACAGGGGCCCCCTCTGGGGCCAACGTCCTGACTTTC; CDR3aa: CATHDTTGAPSGANVLTF
d_gene: NA; abundance: few; j_gene: TRBJ1-5; v_gene: TRBV5-5; CDR3nt: TGTGCCAGCAGACCCCAGGGTTTAAGCAATCAGCCCCAGCATTTT; CDR3aa: CASRPQGLSNQPQHF
d_gene: TRBD2; abundance: NA; j_gene: TRBJ2-7; v_gene: TRBV7-8; CDR3nt: TGTGCCAGCAGCTTAGCGACTAGCGGGCCATCCTACGAGCAGTACTTC; CDR3aa: CASSLATSGPSYEQYF
d_gene: NA; abundance: few; j_gene: TRBJ2-4; v_gene: TRBV18; CDR3nt: TGTGCCAGCTCACATCTCTTGGAGCCCCATTTTGGGGTAAACATTCAGTACTTC; CDR3aa: CASSHLLEPHFGVNIQYF
d_gene: TRBD1; abundance: few; j_gene: TRBJ2-7; v_gene: TRBV29-1; CDR3nt: TGCAGCGCCAGACAGGGTTCGGACGAGCAGTACTTC; CDR3aa: CSARQGSDEQYF
d_gene: NA; abundance: few; j_gene: TRBJ2-1; v_gene: TRBV4-3; CDR3nt: TGCGCCAGCAGCCAAGATGAGGATGAGCAGTTCTTC; CDR3aa: CASSQDEDEQFF
d_gene: TRBD2; abundance: many; j_gene: TRBJ2-3; v_gene: TRBV6-2/TRBV6-3; CDR3nt: TGTGCCAGCACCGCTTTACTAGCGGCCAACACAGATACGCAGTATTTT; CDR3aa: CASTALLAANTDTQYF
d_gene: TRBD2; abundance: many; j_gene: TRBJ2-1; v_gene: TRBV7-9; CDR3nt: TGTGCCAGCAGCCCCCCCACTAGCGGGTTTAAGTTGAATGAGCAGTTCTTC; CDR3aa: CASSPPTSGFKLNEQFF
d_gene: TRBD1; abundance: few; j_gene: TRBJ2-1; v_gene: TRBV20-1; CDR3nt: TGCAGTGCTCCCAAGGGAGGGACAGGGGGTTGGGAGCAGTTCTTC; CDR3aa: CSAPKGGTGGWEQFF